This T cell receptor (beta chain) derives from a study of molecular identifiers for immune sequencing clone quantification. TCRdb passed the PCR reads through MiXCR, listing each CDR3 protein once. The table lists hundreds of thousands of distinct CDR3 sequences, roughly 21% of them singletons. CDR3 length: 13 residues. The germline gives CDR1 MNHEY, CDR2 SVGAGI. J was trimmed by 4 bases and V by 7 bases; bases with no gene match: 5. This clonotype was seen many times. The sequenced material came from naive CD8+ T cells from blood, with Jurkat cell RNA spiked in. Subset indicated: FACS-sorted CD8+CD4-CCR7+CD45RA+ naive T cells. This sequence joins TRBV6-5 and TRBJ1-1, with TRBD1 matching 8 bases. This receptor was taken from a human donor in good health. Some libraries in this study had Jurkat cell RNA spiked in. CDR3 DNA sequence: TGTGCCAGCACTCTAACAGGGGGCACTGAAGCTTTCTTT. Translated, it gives CASTLTGGTEAFF.